This TCR beta chain appears in the sequencing data of a study of T cells in Graves' hyperthyroidism and ophthalmopathy (dated by TCRdb to the late 2010s). For the wider study: Peripheral blood samples were taken at initial diagnosis, before any treatment was given. After blood sampling, hyperthyroidism patients were treated with methimazole at a starting dose of 30 mg daily, and ophthalmopathy patients were treated with high-dose intravenous methylprednisolone. The approximately 100 discovery patients were randomly split 7:3 into training and test sets. TCR Vbeta CDR3 sequencing of approximately 140 peripheral blood samples (approximately 44 ophthalmopathy, 70 to 85 hyperthyroidism and roughly 17 progressor patients) is reported in the paper. An independent validation cohort of under 20 hyperthyroidism patients and 17 patients who later progressed to ophthalmopathy tested prospective prediction of ophthalmopathy. In more than 5 Graves' hyperthyroidism patients, the study also compared T-cell repertoires from thyroid tissue with T-cell repertoires from blood. To identify distinguishing TCR V-J signatures, a discovery cohort of about 95 patients was used, comprising some 45 with Graves' ophthalmopathy and roughly 60 with stable Graves' hyperthyroidism. Summary of the overall study and its limitations: Most expanded thyroid clonotypes (frequency above 0.001) were also detected in blood, a finding suggesting that blood repertoires may reflect thyroid immune responses. In validation, the model predicted progression to ophthalmopathy with 55% to 71% sensitivity and 72% to 75% specificity, a median of about 6.7 months before onset. Sample size was not statistically predetermined, and investigators were not blinded to group allocation. A model built on a 13 V-J signature distinguished ophthalmopathy from stable hyperthyroidism, reaching about 88% sensitivity and about 81% specificity in cross-validation and 80%/75% in testing.

The TCR beta CDR3 regions were amplified from the RNA transcripts. The first round of RT-PCR for the TCR CDR3 was performed with the HTBI primer set and the Qiagen OneStep RT-PCR kit. A second multiplex PCR round built the libraries, followed by size selection and purification. Sequencing of the libraries was done on an Illumina HiSeq2000 using paired-end 100 bp reads. The study's own analysis went as follows. Raw data were processed with SOAPnuke, discarding reads with adapters, uncalled bases, mean Phred below 15, or no exact constant-primer or identifier match. High-quality paired reads were merged with COPE v1.2.5, and unique nucleotide sequences were defined as clonotypes. MiTCR v1.1 was used to align clonotypes to the IMGT TRBV, TRBD and TRBJ reference segments. The analysis included only V-J combinations with a frequency above 0.0001, which together covered 99% to 99.2% of the repertoires. The TCS score was defined as the ratio of F50 (clonal expansion) to E x V (chaos), calculated using BLOSUM62-based TCRdist between CDR3 peptides within each V-J. Welch's t-statistics and random forest reduced approximately 520 V-J features to 13, which were used in a naive Bayes classifier (R e1071). Thyroid-blood repertoire similarity was quantified with the Morisita-Horn index. TCRdb handled the public reads itself, with Q25 trimming in fastp and clone calling in MiXCR, and kept productive beta chains. Identical CDR3 protein sequences are pooled into one entry, listed with their most common genes and DNA. TCRdb, not the authors, supplied the V and J calls. The table for this sample lists hundreds of thousands of distinct CDR3 sequences; roughly 15% of them were counted only once. The top ten hold 4% to 5.5% of the sample.

The V and J ends are trimmed by 4 bases and 7 bases, leaving 13 bases between them. The CDR3 runs 13 amino acids, cysteine and phenylalanine included. The entry retains the CDR3 DNA only, 39 bases that are in frame from base 1. CDR1 SNHLY and CDR2 FYNNEI were looked up in the germline V gene. About this clonotype: The target of this receptor is not known. Base qualities were left out, and no much larger clone turns up one base away.

Ophthalmopathy patients had moderately to severely active disease, with a Clinical Activity Score of 3 or more, a NOSPECS grade of 4 or more, and a disease duration of less than 3 months. Patients with uncontrolled infections, other autoimmune diseases, pregnancy or lactation were excluded. Diagnoses relied on clinical symptoms, serum thyroxine and TRAb, thyroid ultrasound and orbital computed tomography. PBMCs were separated from 10 ml of fresh peripheral blood using Ficoll-Paque density gradient centrifugation. Total RNA was extracted using Trizol reagent, and RNA quality was assessed on an Agilent 2100 Bioanalyzer.

The receptor was derived from a woman in her thirties or forties with Graves' ophthalmopathy. The sequenced sample was blood. The rearranged segments are TRBV2 and TRBJ1-2; no D segment can be confidently identified. The CDR3 region: CASSGSGSSGYTF. The DNA reads TGTGCCAGCAGTGGCTCGGGGAGCAGTGGCTACACCTTC.